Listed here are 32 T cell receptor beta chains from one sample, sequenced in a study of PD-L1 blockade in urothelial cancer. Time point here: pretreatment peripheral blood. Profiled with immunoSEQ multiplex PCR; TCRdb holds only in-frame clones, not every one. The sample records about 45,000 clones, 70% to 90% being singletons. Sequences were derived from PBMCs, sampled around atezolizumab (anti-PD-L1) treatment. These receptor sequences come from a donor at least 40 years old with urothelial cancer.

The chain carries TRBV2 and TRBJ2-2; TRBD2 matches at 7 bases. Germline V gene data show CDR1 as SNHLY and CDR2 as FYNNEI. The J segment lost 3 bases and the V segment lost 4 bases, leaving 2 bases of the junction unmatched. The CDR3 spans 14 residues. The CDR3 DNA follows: TGTGCCAGCAGTGGGGACTACCACACCGGGGAGCTGTTTTTT. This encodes CASSGDYHTGELFF.

The CDR3 spells CASSLLGGRAVGELFF. In nucleotides, the CDR3 is TGTGCCAGCAGCTTGCTGGGCGGGAGGGCCGTCGGGGAGCTGTTTTTT. V gene TRBV5-4 combines with J gene TRBJ2-2; 9 nucleotides agree with TRBD2. Losses at the gene ends were 1 base for V and 7 bases for J; bases not matched to a gene: 8. Looked up from germline, CDR1 is SGHNT and CDR2 is YYREEE (reference sequence). The CDR3 covers 16 residues.

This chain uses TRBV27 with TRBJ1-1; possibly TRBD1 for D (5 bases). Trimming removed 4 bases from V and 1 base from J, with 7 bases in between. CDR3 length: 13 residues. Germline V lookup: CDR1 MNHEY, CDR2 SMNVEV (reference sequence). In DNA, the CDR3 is TGTGCCAGCAGTTGGGGCGAGAACACTGAAGCTTTCTTT. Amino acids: CASSWGENTEAFF.

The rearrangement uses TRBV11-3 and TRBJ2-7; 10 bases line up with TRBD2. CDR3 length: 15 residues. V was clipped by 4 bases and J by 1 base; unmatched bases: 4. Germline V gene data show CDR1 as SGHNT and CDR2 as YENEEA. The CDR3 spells CASSWTSGLSYEQYF. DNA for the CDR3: TGTGCCAGCAGCTGGACTAGCGGCCTTTCCTACGAGCAGTACTTC.

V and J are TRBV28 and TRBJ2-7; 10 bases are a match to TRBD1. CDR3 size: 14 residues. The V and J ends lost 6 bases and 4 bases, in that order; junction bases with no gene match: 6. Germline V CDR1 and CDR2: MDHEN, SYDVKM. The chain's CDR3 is CASRPTGQGYEQYF. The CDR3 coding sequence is TGTGCCAGCAGACCTACGGGACAGGGGTACGAGCAGTACTTC. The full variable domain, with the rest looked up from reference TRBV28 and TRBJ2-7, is DVKVTQSSRYLVKRTGEKVFLECVQDMDHENMFWYRQDPGLGLRLIYFSYDVKMKEKGDIPEGYSVSREKKERFSLILESASTNQTSMYLCASRPTGQGYEQYFGPGTRLTVT.

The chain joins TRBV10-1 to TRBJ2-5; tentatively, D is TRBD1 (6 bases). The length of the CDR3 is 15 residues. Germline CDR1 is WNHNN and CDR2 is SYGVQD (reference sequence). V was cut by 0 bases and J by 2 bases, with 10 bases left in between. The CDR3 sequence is CASSESMDRQETQYF. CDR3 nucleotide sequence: TGCGCCAGCAGTGAGTCGATGGACAGACAAGAGACCCAGTACTTC.

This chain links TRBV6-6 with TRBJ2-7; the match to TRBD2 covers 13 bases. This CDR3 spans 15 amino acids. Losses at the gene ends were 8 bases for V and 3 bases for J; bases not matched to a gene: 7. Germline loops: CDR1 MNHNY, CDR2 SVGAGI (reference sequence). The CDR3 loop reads CASRGLAGRVYEQYF. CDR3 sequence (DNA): TGTGCCAGCCGGGGACTAGCGGGACGAGTCTACGAGCAGTACTTC.

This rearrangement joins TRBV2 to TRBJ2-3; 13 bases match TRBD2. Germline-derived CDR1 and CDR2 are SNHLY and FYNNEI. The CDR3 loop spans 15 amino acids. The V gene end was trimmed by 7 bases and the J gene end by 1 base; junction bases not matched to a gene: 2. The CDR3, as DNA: TGTGCCAGCAAGGGACTAGCGGGGCGCACAGATACGCAGTATTTT. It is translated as CASKGLAGRTDTQYF.

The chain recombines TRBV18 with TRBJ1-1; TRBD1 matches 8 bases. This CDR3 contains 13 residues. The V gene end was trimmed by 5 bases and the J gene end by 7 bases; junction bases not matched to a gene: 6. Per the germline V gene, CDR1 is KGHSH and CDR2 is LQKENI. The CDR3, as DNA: TGTGCCAGCTCAGAGGGACAGGCGGGTGAAGCTTTCTTT. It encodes CASSEGQAGEAFF.

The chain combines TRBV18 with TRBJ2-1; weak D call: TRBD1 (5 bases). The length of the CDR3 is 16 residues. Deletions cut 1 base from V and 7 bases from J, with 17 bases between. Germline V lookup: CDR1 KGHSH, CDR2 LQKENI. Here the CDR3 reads CASSPLAQGAWNEQFF. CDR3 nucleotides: TGTGCCAGCTCACCACTCGCCCAGGGTGCCTGGAATGAGCAGTTCTTC.

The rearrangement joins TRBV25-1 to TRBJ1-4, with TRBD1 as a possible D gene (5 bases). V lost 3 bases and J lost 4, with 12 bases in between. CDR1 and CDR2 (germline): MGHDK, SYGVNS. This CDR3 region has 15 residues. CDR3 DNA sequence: TGTGCCAGCAGTGAGTCCGGGAGGGGTAATGAAAAACTGTTTTTT. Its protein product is CASSESGRGNEKLFF.

The CDR3 spells CASARGAAGADYEQYF. For the CDR3, the DNA is TGCGCCAGCGCCCGCGGGGCCGCGGGAGCCGACTACGAGCAGTACTTC. This chain joins TRBV5-1 and TRBJ2-7; 7 nucleotides line up with TRBD2. This CDR3 comprises 16 residues. Germline V gene lookup returns CDR1 SGHRS and CDR2 YFSETQ. V lost 7 bases to trimming and J lost 3 bases; unmatched junction nucleotides: 16.

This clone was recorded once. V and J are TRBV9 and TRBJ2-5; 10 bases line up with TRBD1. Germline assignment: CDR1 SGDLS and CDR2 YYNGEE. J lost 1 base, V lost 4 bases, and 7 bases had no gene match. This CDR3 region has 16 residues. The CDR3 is CASSPWTGGGQETQYF. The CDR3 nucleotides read TGTGCCAGCAGCCCATGGACAGGGGGGGGCCAAGAGACCCAGTACTTC. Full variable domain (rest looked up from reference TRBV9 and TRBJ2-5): DSGVTQTPKHLITATGQRVTLRCSPRSGDLSVYWYQQSLDQGLQFLIQYYNGEERAKGNILERFSAQQFPDLHSELNLSSLELGDSALYFCASSPWTGGGQETQYFGPGTRLLVL.

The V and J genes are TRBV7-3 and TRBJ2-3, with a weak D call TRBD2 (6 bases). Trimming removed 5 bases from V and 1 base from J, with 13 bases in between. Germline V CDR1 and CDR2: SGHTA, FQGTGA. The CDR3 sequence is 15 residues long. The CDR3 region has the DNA TGTGCCAGCAGCCCCCTTTGGGGGGGCACAGATACGCAGTATTTT. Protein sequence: CASSPLWGGTDTQYF. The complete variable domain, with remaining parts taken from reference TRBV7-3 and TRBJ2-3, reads GAGVSQTPSNKVTEKGKYVELRCDPISGHTALYWYRQSLGQGPEFLIYFQGTGAADDSGLPNDRFFAVRPEGSVSTLKIQRTERGDSAVYLCASSPLWGGTDTQYFGPGTRLTVL.

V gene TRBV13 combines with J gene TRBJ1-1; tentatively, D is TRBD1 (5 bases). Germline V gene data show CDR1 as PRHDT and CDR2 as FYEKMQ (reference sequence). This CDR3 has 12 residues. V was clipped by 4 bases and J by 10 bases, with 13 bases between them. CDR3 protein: CASSSRGDGAFF. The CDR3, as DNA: TGTGCCAGCAGCTCCCGGGGGGATGGAGCTTTCTTT.

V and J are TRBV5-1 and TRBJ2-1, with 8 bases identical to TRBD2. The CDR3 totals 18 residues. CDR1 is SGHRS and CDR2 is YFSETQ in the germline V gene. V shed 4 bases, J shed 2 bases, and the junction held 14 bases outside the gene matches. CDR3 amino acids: CASSSQGRAGGAYNEQFF. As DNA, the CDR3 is TGCGCCAGCAGCAGCCAGGGGCGGGCGGGAGGAGCCTACAATGAGCAGTTCTTC.

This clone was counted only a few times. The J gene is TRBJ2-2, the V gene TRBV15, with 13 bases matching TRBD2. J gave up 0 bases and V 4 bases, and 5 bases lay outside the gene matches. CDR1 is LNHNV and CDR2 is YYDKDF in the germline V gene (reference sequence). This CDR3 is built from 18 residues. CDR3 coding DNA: TGTGCCACCAGCAAAGGACTAGCGGGAGCCCCGAACACCGGGGAGCTGTTTTTT. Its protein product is CATSKGLAGAPNTGELFF.

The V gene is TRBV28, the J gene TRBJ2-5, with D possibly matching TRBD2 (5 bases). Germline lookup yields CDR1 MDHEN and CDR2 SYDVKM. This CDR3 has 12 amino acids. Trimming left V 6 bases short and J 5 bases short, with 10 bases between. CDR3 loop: CASSGVGETQYF. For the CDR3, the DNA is TGTGCCAGCAGCGGGGTAGGGGAGACCCAGTACTTC.

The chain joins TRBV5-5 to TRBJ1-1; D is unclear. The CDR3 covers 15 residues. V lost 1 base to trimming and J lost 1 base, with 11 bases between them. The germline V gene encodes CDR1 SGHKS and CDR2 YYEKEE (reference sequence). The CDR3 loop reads CASSLSRGSNTEAFF. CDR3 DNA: TGTGCCAGCAGCTTGAGTCGGGGTTCGAACACTGAAGCTTTCTTT.

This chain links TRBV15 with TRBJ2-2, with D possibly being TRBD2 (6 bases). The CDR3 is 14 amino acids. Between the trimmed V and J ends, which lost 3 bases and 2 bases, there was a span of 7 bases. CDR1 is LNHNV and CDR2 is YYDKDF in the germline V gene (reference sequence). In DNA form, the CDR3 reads TGTGCCACCAGCAGGGGAGGTAACACCGGGGAGCTGTTTTTT. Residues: CATSRGGNTGELFF.

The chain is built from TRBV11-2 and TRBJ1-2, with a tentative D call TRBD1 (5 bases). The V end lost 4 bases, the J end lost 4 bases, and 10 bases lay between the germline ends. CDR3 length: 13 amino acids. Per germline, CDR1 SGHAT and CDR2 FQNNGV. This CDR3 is CASSSQAPYGYTF. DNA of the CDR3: TGTGCCAGCAGCTCACAGGCCCCCTATGGCTACACCTTC.

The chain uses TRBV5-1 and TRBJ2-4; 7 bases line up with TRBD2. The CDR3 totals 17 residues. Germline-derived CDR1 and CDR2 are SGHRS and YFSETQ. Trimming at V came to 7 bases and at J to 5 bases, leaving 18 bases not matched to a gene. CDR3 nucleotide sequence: TGCGCCAGCGCCCCCGGGGGGAGGGCCGGGTTTCAAAACATTCAGTACTTC. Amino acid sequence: CASAPGGRAGFQNIQYF.

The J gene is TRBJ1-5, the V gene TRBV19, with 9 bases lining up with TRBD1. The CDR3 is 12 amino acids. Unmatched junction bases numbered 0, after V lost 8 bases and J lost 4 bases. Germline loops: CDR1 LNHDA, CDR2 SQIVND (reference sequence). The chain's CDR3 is CASGQGNQPQHF. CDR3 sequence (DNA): TGTGCCAGTGGACAGGGGAATCAGCCCCAGCATTTT.

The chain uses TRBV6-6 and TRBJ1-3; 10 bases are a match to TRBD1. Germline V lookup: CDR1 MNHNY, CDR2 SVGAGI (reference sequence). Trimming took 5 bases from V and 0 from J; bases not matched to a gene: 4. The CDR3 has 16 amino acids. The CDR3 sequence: CASSPGDRGSGNTIYF. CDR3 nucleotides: TGTGCCAGCAGTCCCGGGGACAGGGGCTCTGGAAACACCATATATTTT.

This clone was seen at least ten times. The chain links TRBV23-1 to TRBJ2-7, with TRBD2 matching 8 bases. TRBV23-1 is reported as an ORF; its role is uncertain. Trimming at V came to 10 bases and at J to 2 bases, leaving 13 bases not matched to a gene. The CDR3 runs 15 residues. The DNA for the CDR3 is TGCGCCACCAACGGGGGTAGCGGGGAGCCCTACGAGCAGTACTTC. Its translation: CATNGGSGEPYEQYF.

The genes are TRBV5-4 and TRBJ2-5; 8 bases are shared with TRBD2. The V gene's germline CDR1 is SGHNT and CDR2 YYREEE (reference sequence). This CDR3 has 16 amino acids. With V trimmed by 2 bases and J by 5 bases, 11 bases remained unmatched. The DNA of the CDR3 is TGTGCCAGCAGCTTTAGGGGGAGCGGGAGTCTGGAGACCCAGTACTTC. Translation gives CASSFRGSGSLETQYF.

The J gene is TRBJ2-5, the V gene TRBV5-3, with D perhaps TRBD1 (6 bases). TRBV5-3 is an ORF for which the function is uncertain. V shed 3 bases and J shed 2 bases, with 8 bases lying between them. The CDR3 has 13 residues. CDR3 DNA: TGTGCCAGAAGCTACAGGGCGCAAGAGACCCAGTACTTC. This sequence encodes CARSYRAQETQYF.

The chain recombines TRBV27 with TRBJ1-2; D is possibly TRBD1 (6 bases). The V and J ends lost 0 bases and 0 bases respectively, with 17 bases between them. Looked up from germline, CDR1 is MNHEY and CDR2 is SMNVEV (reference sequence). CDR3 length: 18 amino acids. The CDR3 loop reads CASSLSSSATGANYGYTF. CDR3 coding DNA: TGTGCCAGCAGTTTATCGAGTTCCGCGACAGGTGCTAACTATGGCTACACCTTC.

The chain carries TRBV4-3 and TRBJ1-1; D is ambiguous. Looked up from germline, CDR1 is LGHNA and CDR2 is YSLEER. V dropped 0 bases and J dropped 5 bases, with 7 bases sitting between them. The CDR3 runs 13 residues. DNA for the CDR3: TGCGCCAGCAGCCAAGATCCGGTGACTGAAGCTTTCTTT. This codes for CASSQDPVTEAFF.

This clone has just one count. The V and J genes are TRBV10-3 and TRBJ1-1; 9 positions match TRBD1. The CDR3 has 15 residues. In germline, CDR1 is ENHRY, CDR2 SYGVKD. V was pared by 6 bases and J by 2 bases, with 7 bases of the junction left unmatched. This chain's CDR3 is CAIRDRGGDNTEAFF. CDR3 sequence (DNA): TGTGCCATCAGGGACAGGGGAGGGGATAACACTGAAGCTTTCTTT.

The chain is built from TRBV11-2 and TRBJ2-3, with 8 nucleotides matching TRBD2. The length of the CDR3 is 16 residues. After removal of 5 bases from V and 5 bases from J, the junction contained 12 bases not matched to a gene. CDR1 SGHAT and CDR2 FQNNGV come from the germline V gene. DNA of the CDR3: TGTGCCAGCAGCCCTAGAGGGGCGGGAGGAGGAGATACGCAGTATTTT. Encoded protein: CASSPRGAGGGDTQYF.

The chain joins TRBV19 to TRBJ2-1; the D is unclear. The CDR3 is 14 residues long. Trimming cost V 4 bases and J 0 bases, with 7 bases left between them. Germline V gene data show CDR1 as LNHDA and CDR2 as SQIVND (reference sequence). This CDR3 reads CASSNPSSYNEQFF. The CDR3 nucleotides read TGTGCCAGTAGTAACCCCAGCTCCTACAATGAGCAGTTCTTC.